What follows are 14 T cell receptor beta chains derived from one specimen sequenced in a study of prognosis after radiotherapy for stage I lung cancer. Genomic DNA was subjected to two-round multiplex PCR for amplification of TCR beta CDR3. The use of primers specific to each TRBV and TRBJ gene characterized first-round PCR. TCRdb redid the calling of the multiplex PCR reads with MiXCR, one entry per CDR3 protein. This sample carries about 18,000 distinct CDR3 sequences, roughly 26% of them seen once, and the ten largest clones take 20% to 25%. The sequenced sample was PBMCs, obtained before or after stereotactic body radiation therapy (not recorded which). Receptor source: a donor over 45 with non-small cell lung cancer.

This clonotype appeared many times. The chain couples TRBV19 to TRBJ2-7, with unresolved D. Per the germline V gene, CDR1 is LNHDA and CDR2 is SQIVND (reference sequence). The V end was cut by 6 bases, the J end by 2 bases, with 14 bases between. There are 14 residues in the CDR3. CDR3 residues: CASRETRQTYEQYF. CDR3 bases: TGTGCCAGTAGAGAGACAAGGCAGACCTACGAGCAGTACTTC.

In this sample, this clonotype turned up once. A far bigger clonotype differs at one base, so this is likely a read error. V and J are TRBV6-4 and TRBJ2-2, with 10 nucleotides matching TRBD2. Germline V gives CDR1 MRHNA, CDR2 SNTAGT. This CDR3 contains 19 residues. The trim removed 4 bases at V and 10 bases at J, leaving 21 bases unmatched. The CDR3 bases are TGTGCCAGCAGTGGAAGCGGGAGGGCCGGGAACCTGGTACCCGTGGAGCTGTTTTTT. Its translation: CASSGSGRAGNLVPVELFF.

About this clonotype itself: A much larger clone lies one base from this, so it may be a read error. The V call is TRBV4-3, the J call TRBJ2-2; the match to TRBD1 covers 7 bases. Looked up from germline, CDR1 is LGHNA and CDR2 is YSLEER. J was trimmed by 6 bases and V by 1 base; bases with no gene match: 14. The CDR3 consists of 18 residues. The DNA of the CDR3 is TGCGCCAGCAGCCAAGCCCCCTCCGGACAGGTCGCCGCCGGGGAGCTGTTTTTT. This codes for CASSQAPSGQVAAGELFF.

This clonotype came up many times. V gene TRBV12-3 or TRBV12-4 combines with J gene TRBJ2-2; D is unclear. The germline V and J ends were trimmed by 7 bases and 5 bases, with 8 bases remaining between them. This CDR3 is built from 12 residues. CDR3 bases: TGTGCCAGCATGGGCTGGACCGGGGAGCTGTTTTTT. This sequence encodes CASMGWTGELFF.

This clonotype was seen ten or more times. The V call is TRBV29-1, the J call TRBJ2-2, with D uncertain. V lost 2 bases to trimming and J lost 8 bases, with 12 bases between them. Germline CDR1 reads SQVTM; CDR2 reads ANQGSEA. The CDR3 consists of 13 residues. The CDR3 coding sequence is TGCAGCGTTGAACGACTCCCCACAGGGGAGCTGTTTTTT. It specifies CSVERLPTGELFF.

The table lists this clonotype with many counts. The rearrangement links TRBV27 to TRBJ1-1; unclear D gene. The CDR3 runs 11 residues. V lost 2 bases, J lost 4 bases, and 2 bases lay in between. CDR1 and CDR2 (germline): MNHEY, SMNVEV (reference sequence). CDR3 protein: CASSLGTEAFF. CDR3 sequence (DNA): TGTGCCAGCAGTTTAGGCACTGAAGCTTTCTTT.

This clonotype occurred many times. This sequence joins TRBV13 and TRBJ1-4; 12 bases are shared with TRBD1. From germline, CDR1 is PRHDT and CDR2 FYEKMQ (reference sequence). Unmatched junction bases numbered 13, after V lost 0 bases and J lost 8 bases. The CDR3 contains 19 residues. The CDR3 is CASSLGRGTGGVVNEKLFF. Here the CDR3 DNA reads TGTGCCAGCAGCTTAGGCCGCGGGACAGGGGGCGTCGTTAACGAAAAACTGTTTTTT.

This clonotype has a count of ten or more. The chain links TRBV6-1 to TRBJ2-1, with TRBD1 identical over 8 bases. V was clipped by 8 bases and J by 2 bases; unmatched bases: 2. The CDR3 loop spans 13 amino acids. The germline CDR1 and CDR2 sequences are MNHNS and SASEGT. CDR3: CASSGQAYNEQFF. CDR3 DNA: TGTGCCAGCTCGGGACAGGCCTACAATGAGCAGTTCTTC.

This clonotype appeared many times. The CDR3 bases are TGTGCCAGCACAAGGGGGCGGGATGAGCAGTTCTTC. This translates into CASTRGRDEQFF. The gene calls are TRBV28 and TRBJ2-1, with TRBD1 matching over 7 bases. With 7 bases clipped from V and 8 bases from J, the junction kept 5 bases outside the gene matches. Germline V gives CDR1 MDHEN, CDR2 SYDVKM. This CDR3 contains 12 residues.

At least ten counts were recorded for this clonotype. DNA of the CDR3: TGTGCCAGCAGTTTATCCGGAGAGGTATCACCCCTCCACTTT. It codes for CASSLSGEVSPLHF. V is TRBV12-3 or TRBV12-4 and J is TRBJ1-6; no clear D gene. The CDR3 is 14 amino acids. V shed 2 bases and J shed 10 bases, with 12 bases lying between them.

This clonotype has at least ten counts. This clone may be a read error of a much larger clone one base away. V usage is TRBV11-2 and J usage is TRBJ2-2; possible D gene TRBD2, 6 bases. The CDR3 spans 15 residues. Germline V gene sequence: CDR1 SGHAT, CDR2 FQNNGV. CDR3 sequence: CASSLERGTTGELSF. CDR3 DNA: TGTGCCAGCAGCTTAGAACGGGGGACGACCGGGGAGCTGTCTTTT.

Within the sample, this clonotype is medium-sized. This chain uses TRBV27 with TRBJ2-3; D not resolved. Germline V lookup: CDR1 MNHEY, CDR2 SMNVEV (reference sequence). V was pared by 8 bases and J by 4 bases, with 13 bases between. This CDR3 comprises 13 residues. As DNA, the CDR3 is TGTGCCAGCTCAACGCTAGGGTCAGATACGCAGTATTTT. As protein: CASSTLGSDTQYF.

This clonotype was observed at least ten times. CDR3 nucleotides: TGTGCCAGTAGTCCTTGGGGACAGGCTGGCAATCAGCCCCAGCATTTT. Translating it yields CASSPWGQAGNQPQHF. The J gene is TRBJ1-5, the V gene TRBV19, with 8 bases that match TRBD1. J was trimmed by 2 bases and V by 5 bases; bases with no gene match: 8. CDR1 LNHDA and CDR2 SQIVND come from the germline V gene (reference sequence). The CDR3 extends over 16 amino acids. Based on the CDR3 plus reference TRBV19 and TRBJ1-5, the full variable domain is DGGITQSPKYLFRKEGQNVTLSCEQNLNHDAMYWYRQDPGQGLRLIYYSQIVNDFQKGDIAEGYSVSREKKESFPLTVTSAQKNPTAFYLCASSPWGQAGNQPQHFGDGTRLSIL.

V usage is TRBV5-1 and J usage is TRBJ1-3, with D possibly being TRBD1 (6 bases). Trimming shortened V by 4 bases and J by 7 bases, and 18 bases separated the two germline ends. Germline V gene data show CDR1 as SGHRS and CDR2 as YFSETQ. This CDR3 spans 15 amino acids. The CDR3 protein is CASSATGFIGNTIYF. The CDR3 nucleotides are TGCGCCAGCAGCGCCACAGGGTTTATTGGTAACACCATATATTTT.